A selection of T cell receptor beta chains follows, all from one sample in a study of blood T cell repertoires in COVID-19. Produced via immunoSEQ multiplex PCR; TCRdb's table is partial and in-frame only. Of about 210,000 clones in the sample, roughly 82% are singletons; the top ten hold approximately 12%. Sequenced input: peripheral blood. The receptors come from a woman between 40 and 50 years old with acute or convalescent COVID-19. CDR3s include the opening cysteine and the closing phenylalanine or tryptophan. D genes are given only for firm matches. Size is stated for part of the rows, as once, few or many counts, or as a class when the clone is expanded.

j_call cdr3_length clone_size v_call d_call cdr3_aa cdr3_nt
TRBJ2-1 17 . TRBV9 TRBD1 CASSVASGTGIFGEQFF TGTGCCAGCAGCGTAGCCTCCGGGACAGGGATATTTGGTGAGCAGTTCTTC
TRBJ1-5 14 . TRBV27 TRBD1 CASSPGQGRKPQHF TGTGCCAGCAGTCCAGGACAGGGTAGGAAGCCCCAGCATTTT
TRBJ2-3 12 few TRBV11-2 TRBD2 CATGGGAGTQYF TGTGCCACCGGGGGAGGGGCGGGTACGCAGTATTTT
TRBJ2-7 14 . TRBV29-1 . CSVGEQGYSYEQYF TGCAGCGTTGGGGAGCAGGGGTATTCCTACGAGCAGTACTTC
TRBJ2-1 14 . TRBV5-6 . CAIGRDGSYNEQFF TGTGCCATAGGGCGGGACGGATCCTACAATGAGCAGTTCTTC
TRBJ2-7 14 . TRBV21-1 . CASSTRDSPYEQYF TGTGCCAGCAGCACCAGGGACAGTCCCTACGAGCAGTACTTC
TRBJ2-1 17 once TRBV9 . CASSPGGVPSSYNEQFF TGTGCCAGCAGCCCCGGGGGAGTCCCAAGCTCCTACAATGAGCAGTTCTTC
TRBJ2-2 14 . TRBV2 TRBD2 CASRTSGTPGELFF TGTGCCAGCCGGACTAGCGGGACACCCGGGGAGCTGTTTTTT
TRBJ1-2 13 . TRBV10-1 TRBD1 CASSVGQGNGYTF TGCGCCAGCAGTGTGGGACAGGGAAATGGCTACACCTTC
TRBJ2-3 17 . TRBV9 TRBD2 CASSVVGPGTSGDTQYF TGTGCCAGCAGCGTAGTGGGACCCGGGACTAGCGGAGATACGCAGTATTTT
TRBJ2-1 13 . TRBV12-5 . CASGRESSNEQFF TGTGCTAGTGGGAGGGAGTCTAGCAATGAGCAGTTCTTC
TRBJ2-5 15 . TRBV4-3 . CASSQDLGGGETQYF TGCGCCAGCAGCCAAGATCTAGGTGGAGGAGAGACCCAGTACTTC
TRBJ2-2 14 . TRBV21-1 . CASSLARSTGELFF TGTGCCAGCAGCCTCGCGAGGAGCACCGGGGAGCTGTTTTTT
TRBJ1-4 13 once TRBV7-2 . CASSLGGGEKLFF TGTGCCAGCAGCTTAGGGGGAGGGGAAAAACTGTTTTTT
TRBJ1-4 13 . TRBV30 TRBD1 CAWRQGRGEKLFF TGTGCCTGGAGACAGGGGCGAGGTGAAAAACTGTTTTTT
TRBJ1-1 15 . TRBV6-5 . CASSSYRALNTEAFF TGTGCCAGCAGTTCCTACAGAGCCTTGAACACTGAAGCTTTCTTT
TRBJ1-5 16 . TRBV2 TRBD1 CASSPKTGVPNQPQHF TGTGCCAGCAGTCCGAAAACAGGGGTCCCCAATCAGCCCCAGCATTTT
TRBJ2-7 15 . TRBV13 TRBD2 CASSLAGLANYEQYF TGTGCCAGCAGCTTAGCAGGACTAGCGAACTACGAGCAGTACTTC
TRBJ1-6 13 . TRBV30 . CAGGRAGSSPLHF TGTGCCGGGGGGAGGGCAGGGAGTTCACCCCTCCACTTT
TRBJ2-3 17 . TRBV25-1 TRBD2 CASSDPIAGEGEDTQYF TGTGCCAGCAGTGACCCTATAGCGGGAGAAGGCGAAGATACGCAGTATTTT
TRBJ2-3 17 . TRBV7-3 . CASSLTPGHPDTDTQYF TGTGCCAGCAGCTTAACCCCCGGACACCCGGACACAGATACGCAGTATTTT
TRBJ1-2 15 . TRBV6-5 TRBD1 CASSYTRGQGNGYTF TGTGCCAGCAGTTACACTAGGGGACAGGGTAATGGCTACACCTTC
TRBJ2-3 16 . TRBV11-3 TRBD1 CASSLGDSDTTDTQYF TGTGCCAGCAGCTTAGGGGACAGCGATACCACAGATACGCAGTATTTT
TRBJ2-2 16 . TRBV9 . CASSPFGGGLTGELFF TGTGCCAGCAGTCCCTTTGGGGGGGGCCTCACCGGGGAGCTGTTTTTT
TRBJ1-2 16 . TRBV6-4 . CASSPPRGGANYGYTF TGTGCCAGCAGCCCGCCGCGGGGGGGAGCTAACTATGGCTACACCTTC
TRBJ2-3 14 . TRBV11-2 . CASSLQGTTDTQYF TGTGCCAGCAGCCTCCAGGGGACAACAGATACGCAGTATTTT
TRBJ2-5 17 once TRBV23-1 . CASSLSEVWGNQETQYF TGCGCCAGCAGTCTCTCCGAAGTCTGGGGCAATCAAGAGACCCAGTACTTC
TRBJ2-2 17 . TRBV5-1 TRBD2 CASSLLASGPNTGELFF TGCGCCAGCAGCTTGTTGGCTAGCGGGCCGAACACCGGGGAGCTGTTTTTT
TRBJ2-1 15 . TRBV7-2 TRBD2 CASSPSGGTYNEQFF TGTGCCAGCAGCCCGAGCGGGGGGACCTACAATGAGCAGTTCTTC
TRBJ2-3 16 . TRBV24-1 TRBD2 CATSDSPTSAGDTQYF TGTGCCACCAGTGATTCCCCCACTAGCGCAGGAGATACGCAGTATTTT
TRBJ2-7 14 . TRBV27 . CASSPSTGSYEQYF TGTGCCAGCAGTCCCTCGACAGGTTCCTACGAGCAGTACTTC
TRBJ2-3 11 few TRBV12-3/TRBV12-4 . CASSLTDTQYF TGTGCCAGCAGCCTAACAGATACGCAGTATTTT
TRBJ2-5 15 . TRBV6-6 TRBD2 CAGSLFSGSRETQYF TGTGCCGGCAGCCTTTTTAGCGGGAGCCGGGAGACCCAGTACTTC
TRBJ1-2 16 once TRBV6-1 TRBD1 CASSERFDRADYGYTF TGTGCCAGCAGTGAAAGGTTTGACAGGGCGGACTATGGCTACACCTTC
TRBJ1-1 15 . TRBV3-1/TRBV3-2 TRBD1 CASSLFDRENTEAFF TGTGCCAGCAGCCTTTTCGACAGGGAGAACACTGAAGCTTTCTTT
TRBJ1-1 16 . TRBV18 TRBD1 CASSPRDRTKNTEAFF TGTGCCAGCTCACCAAGGGACAGGACGAAGAACACTGAAGCTTTCTTT
TRBJ2-2 13 . TRBV3-1/TRBV3-2 . CASSQAVTGELFF TGTGCCAGCAGCCAGGCCGTCACCGGGGAGCTGTTTTTT
TRBJ1-2 17 . TRBV6-1 . CASSEIGDSPQYYGYTF TGTGCCAGCAGTGAAATAGGAGACAGTCCTCAATACTATGGCTACACCTTC
TRBJ1-5 16 once TRBV6-5 TRBD1 CASSYSSGTDNQPQHF TGTGCCAGCAGTTACTCCTCCGGGACAGACAATCAGCCCCAGCATTTT
TRBJ1-1 13 . TRBV12-3/TRBV12-4 . CASSLAANTEAFF TGTGCCAGCAGTTTGGCCGCTAACACTGAAGCTTTCTTT
TRBJ1-2 14 few TRBV20-1 . CSASGRGTYYGYTF TGCAGTGCTAGTGGTCGGGGAACCTACTATGGCTACACCTTC
TRBJ1-5 16 . TRBV28 . CASTSPGSGSNQPQHF TGTGCCAGCACCTCGCCCGGGAGCGGTAGCAATCAGCCCCAGCATTTT
TRBJ1-1 15 . TRBV7-8 . CASSLGARVNTEAFF TGTGCCAGCAGCTTAGGGGCGCGCGTGAACACTGAAGCTTTCTTT
TRBJ1-3 14 . TRBV19 . CASSTGSSGNTIYF TGTGCCAGTTCAACAGGAAGCTCTGGAAACACCATATATTTT
TRBJ1-1 12 many TRBV6-6 . CASSSRQSEAFF TGTGCCAGCAGTTCCCGACAATCTGAAGCTTTCTTT
TRBJ2-3 15 once TRBV5-1 . CASSLGGADTDTQYF TGCGCCAGCAGCCTTGGGGGGGCGGACACAGATACGCAGTATTTT
TRBJ1-1 16 once TRBV19 TRBD1 CASSDGTGGPSTEAFF TGTGCCAGTAGTGATGGGACAGGGGGACCGAGCACTGAAGCTTTCTTT
TRBJ2-1 16 . TRBV4-1 TRBD1 CASSQGTISGGGEQFF TGCGCCAGCAGCCAGGGGACCATCTCAGGGGGCGGTGAGCAGTTCTTC